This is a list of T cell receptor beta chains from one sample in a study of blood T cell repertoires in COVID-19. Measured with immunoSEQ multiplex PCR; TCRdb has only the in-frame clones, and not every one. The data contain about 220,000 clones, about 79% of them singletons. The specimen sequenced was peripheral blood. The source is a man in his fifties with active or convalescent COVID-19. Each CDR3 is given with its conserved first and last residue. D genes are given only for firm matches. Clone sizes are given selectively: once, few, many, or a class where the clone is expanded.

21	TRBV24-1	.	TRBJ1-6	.	CATSDLTGFETWSSYNSPLHF	TGTGCCACCAGTGATTTAACGGGTTTTGAGACCTGGAGCTCCTATAATTCACCCCTCCACTTT
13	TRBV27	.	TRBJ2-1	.	CASSPRTVTEQFF	TGTGCCAGCAGTCCCCGGACAGTTACTGAGCAGTTCTTC
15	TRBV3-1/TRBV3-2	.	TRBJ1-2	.	CASSQDIRAGYGYTF	TGTGCCAGCAGCCAAGATATCAGGGCGGGATATGGCTACACCTTC
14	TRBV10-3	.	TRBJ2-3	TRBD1	CAIRGTAQGDTQYF	TGTGCCATCAGGGGGACAGCGCAGGGAGATACGCAGTATTTT
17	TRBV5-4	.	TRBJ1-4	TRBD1	CASSPDRGLTGGEKLFF	TGTGCCAGCAGCCCTGACAGGGGACTCACCGGGGGGGAAAAACTGTTTTTT
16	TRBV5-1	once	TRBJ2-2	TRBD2	CASSLAGTTNTGELFF	TGCGCCAGCAGCTTGGCCGGGACTACTAACACCGGGGAGCTGTTTTTT
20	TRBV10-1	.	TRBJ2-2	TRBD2	CASTKGRGLAGLTPKRELFF	TGCGCCAGCACGAAGGGAAGGGGACTAGCGGGGCTTACTCCTAAGAGGGAGCTGTTTTTT
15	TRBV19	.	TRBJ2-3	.	CASSIQRGETDTQYF	TGTGCCAGTAGTATCCAAAGGGGCGAAACAGATACGCAGTATTTT
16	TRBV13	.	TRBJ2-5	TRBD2	CASRRRLAGGQETQYF	TGTGCCAGCAGACGGCGACTAGCGGGAGGGCAAGAGACCCAGTACTTC
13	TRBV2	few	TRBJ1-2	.	CASSEVAGVGYTF	TGTGCCAGCAGTGAAGTGGCAGGGGTTGGCTACACCTTC
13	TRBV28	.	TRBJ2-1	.	CASSSQGRDEQFF	TGTGCCAGCAGTTCCCAGGGGCGCGATGAGCAGTTCTTC
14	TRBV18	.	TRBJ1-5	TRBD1	CASSPGQGDQPQHF	TGTGCCAGCTCACCGGGACAGGGAGATCAGCCCCAGCATTTT
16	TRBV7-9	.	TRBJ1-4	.	CASSWGEISTNEKLFF	TGTGCCAGCAGCTGGGGGGAGATCTCAACTAATGAAAAACTGTTTTTT
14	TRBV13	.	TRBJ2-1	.	CASSLKLAYNEQFF	TGTGCCAGCAGCTTAAAACTAGCCTACAATGAGCAGTTCTTC
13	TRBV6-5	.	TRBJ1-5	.	CASSPHGNQPQHF	TGTGCCAGCAGCCCACATGGCAATCAGCCCCAGCATTTT
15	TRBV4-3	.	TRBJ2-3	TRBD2	CASSQDGGDTDTQYF	TGCGCCAGCAGCCAAGATGGGGGGGACACAGATACGCAGTATTTT
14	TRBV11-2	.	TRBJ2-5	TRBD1	CASSLNRGGETQYF	TGTGCCAGCAGCTTAAACAGGGGTGGAGAGACCCAGTACTTC
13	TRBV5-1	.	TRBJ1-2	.	CASSTAGYDGYTF	TGCGCCAGCAGCACCGCAGGTTACGATGGCTACACCTTC
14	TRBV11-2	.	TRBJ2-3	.	CASSPPSQGDTQYF	TGTGCCAGCAGCCCTCCCAGCCAGGGAGATACGCAGTATTTT
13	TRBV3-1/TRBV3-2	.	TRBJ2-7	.	CASSPDGLSEQYF	TGTGCCAGCAGTCCGGACGGACTAAGCGAGCAGTACTTC
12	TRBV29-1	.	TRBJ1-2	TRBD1	CSVLDRDRGYTF	TGCAGCGTTTTGGACAGGGATCGAGGCTACACCTTC
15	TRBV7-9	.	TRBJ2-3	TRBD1	CASSAYRGLGDTQYF	TGTGCCAGCAGCGCCTACAGGGGGCTGGGAGATACGCAGTATTTT
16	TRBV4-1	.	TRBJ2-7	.	CASSQVPPRQSYEQYF	TGCGCCAGCAGCCAAGTCCCCCCGAGACAGAGCTACGAGCAGTACTTC
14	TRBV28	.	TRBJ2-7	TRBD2	CASTLAGGTYEQYF	TGTGCCAGCACTCTGGCGGGAGGGACCTACGAGCAGTACTTC
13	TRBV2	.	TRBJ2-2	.	CASSLLAPGELFF	TGTGCCAGCAGCTTACTAGCTCCCGGGGAGCTGTTTTTT
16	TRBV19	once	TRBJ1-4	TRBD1	CASSMGQGQTNEKLFF	TGTGCCAGTAGTATGGGACAGGGTCAAACTAATGAAAAACTGTTTTTT
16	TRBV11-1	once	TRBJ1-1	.	CASSRNGLVGFSEAFF	TGTGCCAGCAGCCGAAACGGACTGGTCGGATTCTCGGAAGCTTTCTTT
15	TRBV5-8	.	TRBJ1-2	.	CASSLASGGIYGYTF	TGTGCCAGCAGCTTGGCCTCCGGGGGGATCTATGGCTACACCTTC
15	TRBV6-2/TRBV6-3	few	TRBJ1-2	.	CASSYAQGGDYGYTF	TGTGCCAGCAGTTACGCACAGGGTGGGGACTATGGCTACACCTTC
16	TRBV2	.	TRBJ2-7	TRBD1	CASSEAGGDRGYEQYF	TGTGCCAGCAGTGAAGCCGGTGGGGACAGGGGCTACGAGCAGTACTTC
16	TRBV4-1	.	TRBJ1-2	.	CASSRAGQGPDYGYTF	TGCGCCAGCAGCCGAGCCGGGCAGGGCCCAGACTATGGCTACACCTTC
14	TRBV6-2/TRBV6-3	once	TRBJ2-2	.	CASSWGGNTGELFF	TGTGCCAGCAGTTGGGGAGGGAACACCGGGGAGCTGTTTTTT
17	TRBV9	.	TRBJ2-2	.	CASSVARTNANTGELFF	TGTGCCAGCAGCGTAGCACGGACTAACGCGAACACCGGGGAGCTGTTTTTT
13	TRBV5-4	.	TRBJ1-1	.	CASSSTTRTEAFF	TGTGCCAGCAGCTCCACGACACGCACTGAAGCTTTCTTT
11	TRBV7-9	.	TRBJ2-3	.	CASSLVLSQYF	TGTGCCAGCAGCTTAGTTCTTTCGCAGTATTTT
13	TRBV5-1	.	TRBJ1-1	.	CASRTRQNTEAFF	TGCGCCAGCAGAACCCGACAGAACACTGAAGCTTTCTTT